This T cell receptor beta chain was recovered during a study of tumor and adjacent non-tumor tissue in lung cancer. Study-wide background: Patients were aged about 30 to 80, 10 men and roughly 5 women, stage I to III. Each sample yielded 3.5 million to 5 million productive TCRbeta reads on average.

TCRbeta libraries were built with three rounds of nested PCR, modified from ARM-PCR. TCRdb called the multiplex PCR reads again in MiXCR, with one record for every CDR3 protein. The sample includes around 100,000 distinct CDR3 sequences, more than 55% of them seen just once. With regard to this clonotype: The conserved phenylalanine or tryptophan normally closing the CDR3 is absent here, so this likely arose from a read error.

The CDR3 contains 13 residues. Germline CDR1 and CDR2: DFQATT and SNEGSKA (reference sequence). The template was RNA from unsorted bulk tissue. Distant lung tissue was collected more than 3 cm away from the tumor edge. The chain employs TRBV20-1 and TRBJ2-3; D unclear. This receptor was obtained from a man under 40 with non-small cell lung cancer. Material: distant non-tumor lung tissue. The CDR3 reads CSAPTPSTVTQYL. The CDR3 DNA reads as TGCAGTGCCCCCACTCCGTCCACAGTTACGCAGTATTTA.